One sample yielded the 28 T cell receptor beta chains listed below, sequenced in a study of neoadjuvant nivolumab and ipilimumab in lung cancer. Clones were read by immunoSEQ multiplex PCR, and TCRdb kept only the in-frame ones, dropping some. The data hold approximately 29,000 clones, with about nine tenths observed a single time. Here the sequenced sample was peripheral blood, taken after neoadjuvant nivolumab, alone or with ipilimumab, at or shortly before surgery. These receptors were collected from an adult with non-small cell lung cancer.

V gene TRBV29-1 combines with J gene TRBJ2-2; no clear D. The CDR3 has 11 residues. With 7 bases removed from V and 3 bases from J, the gap between germline ends came to 6 bases. Per germline, CDR1 SQVTM and CDR2 ANQGSEA. This chain's CDR3 is CSAGDTGELFF. As DNA, the CDR3 is TGCAGCGCCGGTGACACCGGGGAGCTGTTTTTT.

The J gene is TRBJ2-7, the V gene TRBV14, with a weak D call TRBD1 (6 bases). Germline V gene lookup returns CDR1 SGHDN and CDR2 FVKESK. The CDR3 is 15 residues long. V was trimmed by 2 bases and J by 1 base, leaving 12 bases between them. CDR3 bases: TGTGCCAGCAGCCAACCAGGGGTGGGATCCTACGAGCAGTACTTC. This sequence encodes CASSQPGVGSYEQYF.

The chain recombines TRBV11-2 with TRBJ1-6, with 8 bases that match TRBD1. Germline V gene data show CDR1 as SGHAT and CDR2 as FQNNGV. The CDR3 contains 14 residues. With V trimmed by 5 bases and J by 13 bases, 10 bases remained unmatched. In nucleotides, the CDR3 is TGTGCCAGCAGCGCCGGGACAGGCTTTTCCCCCCTCCACTTT. Protein product: CASSAGTGFSPLHF.

V gene TRBV2 combines with J gene TRBJ2-3; D is unclear. Per germline, CDR1 SNHLY and CDR2 FYNNEI. The CDR3 length is 16 residues. V dropped 1 base and J dropped 1 base, with 12 bases sitting between them. The CDR3 spells CASSEGGRTRTDTQYF. CDR3 DNA: TGTGCCAGCAGTGAAGGTGGGCGGACCCGCACAGATACGCAGTATTTT.

The chain carries TRBV11-1 and TRBJ2-7; D remains ambiguous. V was cut by 1 base and J by 3 bases, with 13 bases left in between. The CDR3 runs to 15 residues. The germline gives CDR1 SGHAT, CDR2 FQDESV (reference sequence). The CDR3 DNA reads TGTGCCAGCAGCTTAGAAGTGGCGGTGGTCTACGAGCAGTACTTC. It is translated as CASSLEVAVVYEQYF.

The chain uses TRBV25-1 and TRBJ1-6, with D unclear. Germline CDR1 and CDR2: MGHDK and SYGVNS. V was cut by 5 bases and J by 3 bases, with 2 bases left in between. The CDR3 extends over 12 amino acids. The CDR3 region is CASSNYNSPLHF. The CDR3 DNA follows: TGTGCCAGCAGTAACTATAATTCACCCCTCCACTTT.

This chain connects TRBV4-1 to TRBJ1-5; weak D call: TRBD1 (5 bases). V was cut by 2 bases and J by 2 bases, with 16 bases left in between. The CDR3 has 17 amino acids. Germline V lookup: CDR1 MGHRA, CDR2 YSYEKL. The CDR3 bases are TGCGCCAGCAGCCAAATCCTTCATAGGGGTGGCAATCAGCCCCAGCATTTT. Translated, it gives CASSQILHRGGNQPQHF.

This chain links TRBV7-9 with TRBJ2-2; weak D call: TRBD1 (5 bases). Germline V CDR1 and CDR2: SEHNR, FQNEAQ (reference sequence). The CDR3 has 18 amino acids. V was pared by 4 bases and J by 0 bases, with 18 bases between. The CDR3 DNA follows: TGTGCCAGCAGCTCCCCTCCCGGACATCTGGCGAACACCGGGGAGCTGTTTTTT. Translation: CASSSPPGHLANTGELFF.

The V gene is TRBV5-4, the J gene TRBJ2-7; TRBD1 matches at 7 bases. Looked up from germline, CDR1 is SGHNT and CDR2 is YYREEE (reference sequence). The CDR3 runs 14 residues. V was pared by 1 base and J by 3 bases, with 4 bases of the junction left unmatched. CDR3 in amino acids: CASSLKGQYYEQYF. The CDR3 region has the DNA TGTGCCAGCAGCTTGAAGGGACAGTACTACGAGCAGTACTTC.

V and J are TRBV18 and TRBJ1-2; D gene ambiguous. The germline V and J ends were trimmed by 2 bases and 6 bases, with 16 bases remaining between them. This CDR3 contains 15 residues. The germline gives CDR1 KGHSH, CDR2 LQKENI. The CDR3 sequence: CASSPNSAGGNGYTF. The CDR3 DNA sequence: TGTGCCAGCTCACCAAATTCGGCAGGTGGTAATGGCTACACCTTC.

This chain's CDR3 is CASSPTGIFAYGYTF. The CDR3, as DNA: TGCGCCAGCAGCCCAACAGGGATTTTTGCCTATGGCTACACCTTC. The chain couples TRBV4-1 to TRBJ1-2; perhaps TRBD1 as D (6 bases). The V gene's germline CDR1 is MGHRA and CDR2 YSYEKL. This CDR3 spans 15 amino acids. Trimming took 4 bases from V and 4 from J, leaving 16 bases between them.

The rearrangement uses TRBV18 and TRBJ2-5, with 10 bases aligning to TRBD1. With 8 bases clipped from V and 4 bases from J, the junction kept 10 bases outside the gene matches. In germline, CDR1 is KGHSH, CDR2 LQKENI. The CDR3 length is 15 residues. CDR3 in amino acids: CASNPGQGSRETQYF. CDR3 coding DNA: TGTGCCAGCAACCCGGGACAGGGGAGCAGAGAGACCCAGTACTTC. Supplemented by reference TRBV18 and TRBJ2-5, the full variable domain reads NAGVMQNPRHLVRRRGQEARLRCSPMKGHSHVYWYRQLPEEGLKFMVYLQKENIIDESGMPKERFSAEFPKEGPSILRIQQVVRGDSAAYFCASNPGQGSRETQYFGPGTRLLVL.

The V and J genes are TRBV6-1 and TRBJ2-1; TRBD1 matches at 7 bases. CDR1 and CDR2 (germline): MNHNS, SASEGT. The CDR3 has 15 residues. With V trimmed by 7 bases and J by 4 bases, 10 bases remained unmatched. The CDR3 region is CASTPTGTQYNEQFF. The CDR3 DNA is TGTGCCAGCACCCCGACAGGGACCCAGTACAATGAGCAGTTCTTC.

This clone was seen a single time. The chain uses TRBV7-2 and TRBJ1-2, with TRBD1 matching over 12 bases. V was clipped by 4 bases and J by 4 bases; unmatched bases: 10. Germline CDR1 is SGHTA and CDR2 is FQGNSA. The CDR3 extends over 17 amino acids. In DNA, the CDR3 is TGTGCCAGCAGCTCAACCGGGACAGGGGGCGTAACCTATGGCTACACCTTC. Protein sequence: CASSSTGTGGVTYGYTF.

This clone was detected a few times. The rearrangement links TRBV6-1 to TRBJ1-5; no definite D call. V lost 5 bases and J lost 9, with 2 bases in between. The germline V gene has CDR1 MNHNS and CDR2 SASEGT. The CDR3 totals 9 residues. The CDR3 DNA reads as TGTGCCAGCAGTCCGCCCCAGCATTTT. Encoded protein: CASSPPQHF.

This chain links TRBV6-6 with TRBJ2-3; TRBD1 might be the D (5 bases). The germline V gene has CDR1 MNHNY and CDR2 SVGAGI (reference sequence). Trimming left V 6 bases short and J 7 bases short, with 14 bases between. The CDR3 sequence is 13 residues long. CDR3 residues: CASSTRGTHTQYF. CDR3 DNA: TGTGCCAGCAGCACAAGGGGAACCCATACGCAGTATTTT.

This clone was found a few times. This chain joins TRBV15 and TRBJ1-1; D is unresolved. The CDR3 sequence is 15 residues long. V lost 1 base and J lost 4, with 13 bases in between. Germline V gives CDR1 LNHNV, CDR2 YYDKDF (reference sequence). CDR3 region: CATSRGTSESTEAFF. The CDR3 nucleotides are TGTGCCACCAGCAGAGGGACCTCCGAGAGCACTGAAGCTTTCTTT.

The CDR3 protein is CASSLGGAGELFF. CDR3 coding DNA: TGTGCCAGCAGCTTGGGTGGGGCCGGGGAGCTGTTTTTT. The chain links TRBV5-4 to TRBJ2-2; no reliable D call. CDR3 length equals 13 residues. Trimming removed 0 bases from V and 6 bases from J, with 6 bases in between. Germline V gene sequence: CDR1 SGHNT, CDR2 YYREEE (reference sequence).

The chain is built from TRBV18 and TRBJ1-4; D perhaps matches TRBD1 (5 bases). The CDR3 is 14 residues long. Per germline, CDR1 KGHSH and CDR2 LQKENI. The V end lost 4 bases, the J end lost 6 bases, and 12 bases lay between the germline ends. CDR3 coding DNA: TGTGCCAGCTCACGGAACGCGGGGGATGAAAAACTGTTTTTT. Protein product: CASSRNAGDEKLFF. Variable domain in full (rest from reference TRBV18 and TRBJ1-4): NAGVMQNPRHLVRRRGQEARLRCSPMKGHSHVYWYRQLPEEGLKFMVYLQKENIIDESGMPKERFSAEFPKEGPSILRIQQVVRGDSAAYFCASSRNAGDEKLFFGSGTQLSVL.

The J gene is TRBJ1-1, the V gene TRBV13; TRBD1 matches at 7 bases. The junction had 6 bases not matched to a gene; V was cut back by 1 base and J by 4 bases. The CDR3 contains 15 residues. The germline gives CDR1 PRHDT, CDR2 FYEKMQ (reference sequence). CDR3 residues: CASSLVGQGGTEAFF. For the CDR3, the DNA is TGTGCCAGCAGCTTAGTAGGGCAGGGGGGCACTGAAGCTTTCTTT.

About this clone itself: The junction shows a germline mismatch at one end, possibly a read error. This chain joins TRBV15 and TRBJ1-2; TRBD1 aligns across 7 bases. CDR3 length: 13 residues. Germline V gene sequence: CDR1 LNHNV, CDR2 YYDKDF (reference sequence). CDR3 residues: CATSRDRVGGYTF. The CDR3 DNA reads as TGTGCCACCAGCCGAGACAGGGTGGGGGGCTACACCTTC.

The gene calls are TRBV2 and TRBJ1-1, with a weak D call TRBD1 (5 bases). CDR1 SNHLY and CDR2 FYNNEI come from the germline V gene. The CDR3 is made up of 14 amino acids. The V gene lost 6 bases and the J gene lost 2 bases, with 13 bases spanning the gap. Here the CDR3 reads CASRDGRVNTEAFF. CDR3 in DNA: TGTGCCAGCAGAGATGGCAGGGTCAACACTGAAGCTTTCTTT. Filled out from reference TRBV2 and TRBJ1-1, the complete variable domain reads EPEVTQTPSHQVTQMGQEVILRCVPISNHLYFYWYRQILGQKVEFLVSFYNNEISEKSEIFDDQFSVERPDGSNFTLKIRSTKLEDSAMYFCASRDGRVNTEAFFGQGTRLTVV.

The chain combines TRBV7-6 with TRBJ2-2, with 11 nucleotides matching TRBD2. The germline gives CDR1 SGHVS, CDR2 FNYEAQ. Losses at the gene ends were 4 bases for V and 2 bases for J; bases not matched to a gene: 3. The CDR3 runs 16 residues. The CDR3 sequence: CASSSLAGGNTGELFF. The CDR3 DNA reads as TGTGCCAGCAGCTCCCTAGCGGGGGGAAACACCGGGGAGCTGTTTTTT.

The chain links TRBV5-6 to TRBJ2-5; D is ambiguous. This CDR3 region has 12 residues. V lost 4 bases to trimming and J lost 6 bases, with 10 bases between them. Germline V lookup: CDR1 SGHDT, CDR2 YYEEEE. The CDR3, as DNA: TGTGCCAGCAGCAAGGAATTGAAGACCCAGTACTTC. This codes for CASSKELKTQYF.

The chain employs TRBV29-1 and TRBJ2-2; D remains ambiguous. Looked up from germline, CDR1 is SQVTM and CDR2 is ANQGSEA. The CDR3 loop spans 14 amino acids. V lost 2 bases to trimming and J lost 3 bases, with 10 bases between them. CDR3 sequence (DNA): TGCAGCGTTGAAAGGTCCCTGCACACCGGGGAGCTGTTTTTT. Translation gives CSVERSLHTGELFF.

The chain uses TRBV7-3 and TRBJ2-7; weak D call: TRBD1 (6 bases). V shed 5 bases and J shed 2 bases, with 13 bases lying between them. The CDR3 is 14 residues long. The germline CDR1 and CDR2 sequences are SGHTA and FQGTGA. The chain's CDR3 is CASSPRTVTYEQYF. The CDR3 coding sequence is TGTGCCAGCAGCCCCAGGACAGTTACCTACGAGCAGTACTTC. Full variable domain (rest looked up from reference TRBV7-3 and TRBJ2-7): GAGVSQTPSNKVTEKGKYVELRCDPISGHTALYWYRQSLGQGPEFLIYFQGTGAADDSGLPNDRFFAVRPEGSVSTLKIQRTERGDSAVYLCASSPRTVTYEQYFGPGTRLTVT.

The rearrangement uses TRBV7-6 and TRBJ2-2; D not resolved. Germline CDR1 reads SGHVS; CDR2 reads FNYEAQ. The CDR3 is made up of 14 amino acids. V was shortened by 5 bases and J by 0 bases, with 7 bases between the two germline ends. CDR3 amino acids: CASSPTTNTGELFF. CDR3 bases: TGTGCCAGCAGCCCCACAACGAACACCGGGGAGCTGTTTTTT. Based on the CDR3 plus reference TRBV7-6 and TRBJ2-2, the full variable domain is GAGVSQSPRYKVTKRGQDVALRCDPISGHVSLYWYRQALGQGPEFLTYFNYEAQQDKSGLPNDRFSAERPEGSISTLTIQRTEQRDSAMYRCASSPTTNTGELFFGEGSRLTVL.

The CDR3 region is CAISEGDDEKLFF. For the CDR3, the DNA is TGTGCCATCAGTGAGGGGGACGATGAAAAACTGTTTTTT. J is TRBJ1-4 and V is TRBV10-3, with a tentative D call TRBD1 (5 bases). Germline V gene data show CDR1 as ENHRY and CDR2 as SYGVKD. This CDR3 is built from 13 residues. V was trimmed by 2 bases and J by 6 bases, leaving 7 bases between them.